This entry is about one TCR beta chain. This CDR3 comprises 15 residues. The J segment lost 4 bases and the V segment lost 1 base, leaving 7 bases of the junction unmatched. CDR1 is DFQATT, CDR2 SNEGSKA, per germline (reference sequence). This entry belongs to a study of T cells after yellow fever vaccination. For TCR, cDNA came from 5'RACE template switching, which added a universal primer site and UMIs. From the 5' RACE reads, TCRdb called clonotypes with MiXCR, one entry per CDR3 protein. The sample records 500,000 to 650,000 distinct CDR3 sequences, around an eighth being singletons. The chain couples TRBV20-1 to TRBJ2-3, with TRBD2 matching 8 bases. The sequenced sample was PBMCs, obtained on the day of the yellow fever booster vaccination. This TCR came from a man younger than 40 who received the YFV17D yellow fever vaccine. Written as DNA, the CDR3 is TGCAGTGCTAGAGCAAAGCGGGAGAGGTCAGATACGCAGTATTTT. It translates to CSARAKRERSDTQYF.